Each of the 20 T cell receptor beta chains below was sequenced from the same sample in a study of blood T cells in healthy people across ages. Next came a second PCR, run for roughly 6 to 11 cycles, which used a sample-barcoded 5' primer along with a J-beta primer mix. Using its own MiXCR run on the 5' RACE reads, TCRdb lists one record per CDR3 protein. This table holds roughly 1,300,000 distinct CDR3 sequences, 59% found once. Material for sequencing was blood. These receptors all come from a man between 18 and 29 years old in good health.

This clonotype has a count of ten or more. The rearrangement links TRBV7-9 to TRBJ1-2; 11 nucleotides line up with TRBD1. The CDR3 is 14 residues long. Germline-derived CDR1 and CDR2 are SEHNR and FQNEAQ (reference sequence). The V gene end was trimmed by 4 bases and the J gene end by 4 bases; junction bases not matched to a gene: 2. CDR3 sequence: CASSSGTGGYGYTF. The DNA of the CDR3 is TGTGCCAGCAGCTCCGGGACAGGGGGCTATGGCTACACCTTC.

Only a few counts were recorded for this clonotype. The chain uses TRBV6-6 and TRBJ2-5; weak D call: TRBD2 (5 bases). CDR1 MNHNY and CDR2 SVGAGI come from the germline V gene (reference sequence). The CDR3 loop spans 15 amino acids. V was cut by 2 bases and J by 5 bases, with 15 bases left in between. CDR3 protein: CASSYLTGSGETQYF. The DNA of the CDR3 is TGTGCCAGCAGTTACCTAACCGGGTCGGGGGAGACCCAGTACTTC.

The chain carries TRBV5-1 and TRBJ2-5, with TRBD2 identical over 8 bases. Germline loops: CDR1 SGHRS, CDR2 YFSETQ. Trimming at V came to 3 bases and at J to 0 bases, leaving 4 bases not matched to a gene. The CDR3 totals 15 residues. The CDR3 protein is CASSSALADQETQYF. CDR3 sequence (DNA): TGCGCCAGCAGCTCTGCACTAGCGGACCAAGAGACCCAGTACTTC.

This clonotype was detected a few times. The chain couples TRBV29-1 to TRBJ2-1, with D tentatively TRBD1 (6 bases). V was cut by 5 bases and J by 7 bases, with 15 bases left in between. Germline CDR1 SQVTM, CDR2 ANQGSEA. The CDR3 sequence is 13 residues long. In nucleotides, the CDR3 is TGCAGCGTTATCCCCTCAGGGGAAAATGAGCAGTTCTTC. This translates into CSVIPSGENEQFF.

The chain combines TRBV2 with TRBJ1-1; D perhaps matches TRBD1 (6 bases). V shed 8 bases and J shed 7 bases, with 14 bases lying between them. The CDR3 has 12 residues. CDR1 and CDR2 (germline): SNHLY, FYNNEI. The CDR3 bases are TGTGCCAGCCCCGAGGGGGGCGGTGAAGCTTTCTTT. It translates to CASPEGGGEAFF.

The chain employs TRBV11-2 and TRBJ2-7, with D perhaps matching TRBD1 or TRBD2 (5 bases each). CDR3 length: 15 amino acids. Trimming removed 5 bases at V and 0 bases at J, with 14 bases between. The germline V gene has CDR1 SGHAT and CDR2 FQNNGV. The CDR3 protein is CASSGTGKHSYEQYF. CDR3 coding DNA: TGTGCCAGCAGCGGGACCGGGAAACACTCCTACGAGCAGTACTTC.

The V gene is TRBV12-3 or TRBV12-4, the J gene TRBJ2-2; D not certain. The CDR3 contains 15 residues. V was cut by 6 bases and J by 2 bases, with 13 bases left in between. The CDR3 spells CASSTLRRNTGELFF. CDR3 nucleotide sequence: TGTGCCAGCAGCACACTGAGGCGTAACACCGGGGAGCTGTTTTTT.

The J gene is TRBJ1-2, the V gene TRBV4-1; D gene uncertain. Trimming left V 0 bases short and J 6 bases short, with 11 bases between. This CDR3 contains 14 residues. Looked up from germline, CDR1 is MGHRA and CDR2 is YSYEKL. CDR3 region: CASSQEGRRDGYTF. The DNA for the CDR3 is TGCGCCAGCAGCCAAGAGGGCAGGAGGGATGGCTACACCTTC.

V gene TRBV15 combines with J gene TRBJ2-1; maybe TRBD2 (5 bases). The CDR3 extends over 15 amino acids. V dropped 0 bases and J dropped 8 bases, with 14 bases sitting between them. Germline V gene data show CDR1 as LNHNV and CDR2 as YYDKDF (reference sequence). Written as DNA, the CDR3 is TGTGCCACCAGCAGAGACTCCGCCGCGGGCGATGAGCAGTTCTTC. Its protein product is CATSRDSAAGDEQFF.

This chain connects TRBV3-1 to TRBJ2-3, with 7 bases identical to TRBD2. V was pared by 1 base and J by 2 bases, with 15 bases of the junction left unmatched. This CDR3 has 19 residues. The germline V gene has CDR1 LGHDT and CDR2 YNNKEL (reference sequence). In nucleotides, the CDR3 is TGTGCCAGCAGCCAAGGGCTAGCGGACCTCACCCTATACACAGATACGCAGTATTTT. Translating gives CASSQGLADLTLYTDTQYF.

The V and J genes are TRBV4-2 and TRBJ2-3, with 14 bases identical to TRBD2. There are 18 residues in the CDR3. With V trimmed by 1 base and J by 4 bases, 7 bases remained unmatched. Germline V gene lookup returns CDR1 LGHNA and CDR2 YNFKEQ. As DNA, the CDR3 is TGTGCCAGCAGCCAAGCCCCGGGACTAGCGGGAGCGGCAGATACGCAGTATTTT. This encodes CASSQAPGLAGAADTQYF.

The chain joins TRBV10-3 to TRBJ2-1; 7 positions agree with TRBD2. CDR3 length: 14 residues. The V segment lost 4 bases and the J segment 7 bases; nucleotides outside the gene matches: 7. Germline lookup yields CDR1 ENHRY and CDR2 SYGVKD. DNA for the CDR3: TGTGCCATCAGTGTTGGGGACTACACGAATGAGCAGTTCTTC. Translation: CAISVGDYTNEQFF.

The V and J genes are TRBV2 and TRBJ2-4, with D possibly matching TRBD1 (6 bases). CDR3 length: 14 residues. V gave up 7 bases and J gave up 8 bases, with 18 bases separating them. Per the germline V gene, CDR1 is SNHLY and CDR2 is FYNNEI. The CDR3 loop is CASNRLGAVDIQYF. CDR3 nucleotides: TGTGCCAGCAACCGGTTGGGGGCTGTGGACATTCAGTACTTC. The full variable domain, in which reference TRBV2 and TRBJ2-4 provide the parts outside the CDR3, is EPEVTQTPSHQVTQMGQEVILRCVPISNHLYFYWYRQILGQKVEFLVSFYNNEISEKSEIFDDQFSVERPDGSNFTLKIRSTKLEDSAMYFCASNRLGAVDIQYFGAGTRLSVL.

This clonotype came up once. This chain connects TRBV5-1 to TRBJ1-4, with 7 bases that match TRBD1. CDR3 length: 11 amino acids. V gave up 4 bases and J gave up 12 bases; unmatched junction bases: 3. Germline V lookup: CDR1 SGHRS, CDR2 YFSETQ. The CDR3, as DNA: TGCGCCAGCAGCCACGGACAGGAACTGTTTTTT. Translated, it gives CASSHGQELFF.

The chain is built from TRBV20-1 and TRBJ2-3, with D perhaps matching TRBD2 (6 bases). This CDR3 spans 15 amino acids. Trimming shortened V by 0 bases and J by 3 bases, and 13 bases separated the two germline ends. Germline-derived CDR1 and CDR2 are DFQATT and SNEGSKA (reference sequence). This chain's CDR3 is CSARDLGLPTDTQYF. The CDR3 nucleotides read TGCAGTGCTAGAGATTTGGGACTCCCTACAGATACGCAGTATTTT.

The V and J genes are TRBV20-1 and TRBJ2-3; the match to TRBD2 covers 13 bases. Germline loops: CDR1 DFQATT, CDR2 SNEGSKA (reference sequence). This CDR3 spans 19 amino acids. Trimming at V came to 1 base and at J to 0 bases, leaving 10 bases not matched to a gene. The CDR3 loop reads CSARGPLGLAGTSTDTQYF. In nucleotides, the CDR3 is TGCAGTGCTAGAGGGCCCCTGGGACTAGCGGGAACAAGCACAGATACGCAGTATTTT.

This chain connects TRBV4-2 to TRBJ2-5; D gene uncertain. The CDR3 totals 15 residues. Between the trimmed V and J ends, which lost 0 bases and 2 bases, there was a span of 10 bases. CDR1 and CDR2 (germline): LGHNA, YNFKEQ. Here the CDR3 DNA reads TGTGCCAGCAGCCAAGATCTGAGAACTCAAGAGACCCAGTACTTC. This translates into CASSQDLRTQETQYF.

The rearrangement uses TRBV12-3 or TRBV12-4 and TRBJ1-5; D gene ambiguous. The V end was cut by 1 base, the J end by 7 bases, with 8 bases between. The CDR3 has 13 residues. The CDR3 is CASSLGTAQPQHF. In DNA, the CDR3 is TGTGCCAGCAGTTTAGGGACTGCCCAGCCCCAGCATTTT.

The J gene is TRBJ1-4, the V gene TRBV12-3 or TRBV12-4; D is perhaps TRBD1 (6 bases). The CDR3 has 16 residues. V gave up 2 bases and J gave up 0 bases, with 10 bases separating them. The CDR3 bases are TGTGCCAGCAGTTTATCGGGGGGCGCAACTAATGAAAAACTGTTTTTT. Translating gives CASSLSGGATNEKLFF.

The chain combines TRBV5-1 with TRBJ2-5, with a tentative D call TRBD2 (6 bases). Germline V lookup: CDR1 SGHRS, CDR2 YFSETQ. The CDR3 length is 13 residues. Trimming stripped 0 bases from V and 7 bases from J, with 10 bases between. The CDR3 region has the DNA TGCGCCAGCAGCTTGGCTCCGGAGGGGACCCAGTACTTC. This translates into CASSLAPEGTQYF.